This passage covers 23 T cell receptor beta chains from one sample sequenced in a study of blood T cell repertoires in COVID-19. Generated by immunoSEQ multiplex PCR, the TCRdb table keeps only in-frame clones and is missing some. The table records a few hundred thousand clones, about 88% of them present only once. The sample consisted of PBMCs or T cells enriched from blood (not recorded which). Receptors originate from a woman under 30 who had recovered from COVID-19.

The chain recombines TRBV5-4 with TRBJ2-1; 9 bases fit TRBD1. The ends lost 7 bases at V and 7 bases at J; junction bases unmatched: 12. CDR1 SGHNT and CDR2 YYREEE come from the germline V gene (reference sequence). The CDR3 consists of 15 residues. The CDR3 is CASSFRDRASNEQFF. Here the CDR3 DNA reads TGTGCCAGCTCCTTCCGGGACAGGGCATCTAATGAGCAGTTCTTC.

As to this clone: Distinct nucleotide sequences in the sample also encode this CDR3. The CDR3 reads CAWGQGAEAFF. CDR3 DNA: TGTGCCTGGGGACAGGGCGCTGAAGCTTTCTTT. The chain is built from TRBV30 and TRBJ1-1, with TRBD1 matching 8 bases. This CDR3 has 11 amino acids. The trim removed 5 bases at V and 6 bases at J, leaving 2 bases unmatched. CDR1 GTSNPN and CDR2 SVGIG come from the germline V gene (reference sequence).

This clone was picked up one time. This chain links TRBV30 with TRBJ2-7; D call uncertain. The ends were cut back, 4 bases at V and 5 bases at J, with 9 bases in the middle. Germline CDR1 is GTSNPN and CDR2 is SVGIG (reference sequence). The CDR3 covers 11 residues. The CDR3 protein is CAWTSYDEQYF. The DNA of the CDR3 is TGTGCCTGGACCTCCTACGACGAGCAGTACTTC.

In its sample, this clone was seen once. The chain links TRBV21-1 to TRBJ1-1; the table's D call, TRBD1, was not checked against the DNA. TRBV21-1 represents a pseudogene. This CDR3 region has 16 residues. The CDR3 DNA reads as TGTGCCAGCAGCAAACTAGTTGACAGCATGAACACTGAAGCTTTCTTT. Translation gives CASSKLVDSMNTEAFF.

This rearrangement joins TRBV2 to TRBJ1-5; D perhaps matches TRBD1 (6 bases). The CDR3 has 18 residues. From germline, CDR1 is SNHLY and CDR2 FYNNEI. Trimming removed 1 base at V and 0 bases at J, with 16 bases between. The CDR3 nucleotides read TGTGCCAGCAGTGAAGGAAAAGACAGGCGTTATAGCAATCAGCCCCAGCATTTT. Its translation is CASSEGKDRRYSNQPQHF.

The gene calls are TRBV21-1 and TRBJ1-5; the table's D call, TRBD1, has no DNA check behind it. TRBV21-1 is reported as a pseudogene. The length of the CDR3 is 19 residues. The DNA for the CDR3 is TGTGCCAGCAGCAAAGGGGGGTATGCGGGACAGAGGAACAATCAGCCCCAGCATTTT. It encodes CASSKGGYAGQRNNQPQHF.

This clone was detected only once. The chain employs TRBV19 and TRBJ1-1; D is ambiguous. This CDR3 is 13 amino acids long. V shed 3 bases and J shed 7 bases, with 12 bases lying between them. In germline, CDR1 is LNHDA, CDR2 SQIVND (reference sequence). CDR3 nucleotides: TGTGCCAGTAGTATCGCGGTCAACGATGAAGCTTTCTTT. Residues: CASSIAVNDEAFF.

This chain connects TRBV7-9 to TRBJ2-7; perhaps TRBD1 as D (6 bases). CDR1 SEHNR and CDR2 FQNEAQ come from the germline V gene (reference sequence). V gave up 5 bases and J gave up 4 bases, with 15 bases separating them. The CDR3 has 14 residues. This CDR3 reads CASSPGQTTYEQYF. In DNA, the CDR3 is TGTGCCAGCAGCCCAGGACAGACTACTTACGAGCAGTACTTC.

This clone came up a few times. This chain joins TRBV28 and TRBJ2-7; D possibly corresponds to TRBD2 (5 bases). V was cut by 2 bases and J by 3 bases, with 8 bases left in between. The CDR3 extends over 13 amino acids. The germline CDR1 and CDR2 sequences are MDHEN and SYDVKM. This CDR3 reads CASSLLGVYEQYF. The CDR3 DNA is TGTGCCAGCAGTTTACTCGGGGTCTACGAGCAGTACTTC.

The rearrangement uses TRBV5-4 and TRBJ1-2; D is uncertain. The CDR3 has 12 amino acids. The ends were cut back, 3 bases at V and 3 bases at J, with 6 bases in the middle. Germline V gives CDR1 SGHNT, CDR2 YYREEE (reference sequence). The DNA for the CDR3 is TGTGCCAGCAGCTCCCCCGACTATGGCTACACCTTC. It codes for CASSSPDYGYTF. Full variable domain (outside the CDR3, taken from reference TRBV5-4 and TRBJ1-2): ETGVTQSPTHLIKTRGQQVTLRCSSQSGHNTVSWYQQALGQGPQFIFQYYREEENGRGNFPPRFSGLQFPNYSSELNVNALELDDSALYLCASSSPDYGYTFGSGTRLTVV.

The chain links TRBV24-1 to TRBJ2-5, with TRBD1 identical over 7 bases. J was trimmed by 3 bases and V by 5 bases; bases with no gene match: 8. Looked up from germline, CDR1 is KGHDR and CDR2 is SFDVKD. CDR3 size: 15 residues. CDR3 nucleotide sequence: TGTGCCACCAGTGGAAAGACCGGGACAGAAGAGACCCAGTACTTC. As protein: CATSGKTGTEETQYF.

V and J are TRBV5-1 and TRBJ1-1; the match to TRBD1 covers 7 bases. The CDR3 runs to 16 residues. J was trimmed by 11 bases and V by 0 bases; bases with no gene match: 16. Germline lookup yields CDR1 SGHRS and CDR2 YFSETQ. The CDR3: CASSLVGGAGGLAAFF. The CDR3 coding sequence is TGCGCCAGCAGCTTGGTGGGTGGGGCAGGGGGGCTCGCGGCTTTCTTT.

The V call is TRBV28, the J call TRBJ1-3; no clear D. The CDR3 is 15 residues long. Per the germline V gene, CDR1 is MDHEN and CDR2 is SYDVKM. Trimming shortened V by 5 bases and J by 0 bases, and 11 bases separated the two germline ends. As DNA, the CDR3 is TGTGCCAGCAGTCACCTACAGAGCTCTGGAAACACCATATATTTT. Protein product: CASSHLQSSGNTIYF.

The chain couples TRBV5-1 to TRBJ1-1, with D uncertain. V lost 1 base and J lost 1, with 8 bases in between. The germline V gene encodes CDR1 SGHRS and CDR2 YFSETQ. The CDR3 is made up of 14 amino acids. The CDR3 spells CASSLWGGNTEAFF. The CDR3 DNA sequence: TGCGCCAGCAGCTTGTGGGGAGGGAACACTGAAGCTTTCTTT.

The sample holds a few counts of this clone. The V gene is TRBV24-1, the J gene TRBJ1-2; D is uncertain. The V and J ends lost 4 bases and 4 bases respectively, with 12 bases between them. The CDR3 runs 14 residues. The germline V gene has CDR1 KGHDR and CDR2 SFDVKD. This CDR3 is CATSDQRSTYGYTF. The CDR3 DNA sequence: TGTGCCACCAGTGACCAACGGAGTACCTATGGCTACACCTTC.

The DNA of the CDR3 is TGCGCCAGCAGCTTATACTCCTACGAGCAGTACTTC. This translates into CASSLYSYEQYF. The V call is TRBV5-1, the J call TRBJ2-7; unclear D gene. From germline, CDR1 is SGHRS and CDR2 YFSETQ. The V end was cut by 2 bases, the J end by 0 bases, with 3 bases between. The CDR3 has 12 residues.

The chain carries TRBV4-1 and TRBJ2-2; 8 bases align to TRBD2. CDR1 is MGHRA and CDR2 is YSYEKL in the germline V gene. Trimming removed 0 bases from V and 2 bases from J; junction bases left unmatched: 11. The length of the CDR3 is 19 residues. As DNA, the CDR3 is TGCGCCAGCAGCCAAGACCACGGTGGCGGGGGGCTCAACACCGGGGAGCTGTTTTTT. Its protein is CASSQDHGGGGLNTGELFF.

The gene calls are TRBV6-5 and TRBJ1-1, with D possibly being TRBD1 (5 bases). Trimming removed 5 bases at V and 3 bases at J, with 16 bases between. Germline loops: CDR1 MNHEY, CDR2 SVGAGI. This CDR3 region has 15 residues. Here the CDR3 reads CASSRGREIHTEAFF. CDR3 nucleotide sequence: TGTGCCAGCAGTAGGGGCCGGGAGATTCACACTGAAGCTTTCTTT.

The chain carries TRBV19 and TRBJ2-1, with TRBD2 matching over 10 bases. Trimming removed 3 bases from V and 7 bases from J; junction bases left unmatched: 15. This CDR3 spans 18 amino acids. The germline V gene has CDR1 LNHDA and CDR2 SQIVND (reference sequence). The CDR3 DNA reads TGTGCCAGTAGTATTCGATGGGGGGGGACTAGCGATGTAAATGAGCAGTTCTTC. This encodes CASSIRWGGTSDVNEQFF.

The gene calls are TRBV3-1 (or the pseudogene TRBV3-2) and TRBJ1-6, with TRBD1 matching over 7 bases. CDR3 length: 16 residues. The germline gives CDR1 LGHDT, CDR2 YNNKEL (reference sequence). The V and J ends lost 4 bases and 3 bases, in that order; junction bases with no gene match: 6. The CDR3 DNA reads TGTGCCAGCAGCCTCGGGACAGCAAACTATAATTCACCCCTCCACTTT. Protein sequence: CASSLGTANYNSPLHF.

J is TRBJ2-3 and V is TRBV7-2; 12 nucleotides align to TRBD2. From germline, CDR1 is SGHTA and CDR2 FQGNSA. After removal of 3 bases from V and 3 bases from J, the junction contained 10 bases not matched to a gene. The CDR3 covers 18 residues. The CDR3 region has the DNA TGTGCCAGCAGCTTCCTTCTAGCGGGGGGGCCGGTAACAGATACGCAGTATTTT. It is translated as CASSFLLAGGPVTDTQYF.

This clone occurred a few times. The V gene is TRBV10-2, the J gene TRBJ1-1; 9 nucleotides match TRBD1. The CDR3 totals 12 residues. The trim removed 9 bases at V and 5 bases at J, leaving 4 bases unmatched. Germline loops: CDR1 WSHSY, CDR2 SAAADI. The CDR3 bases are TGCGCCAGTGGACAGGGGAATACTGAAGCTTTCTTT. Encoded protein: CASGQGNTEAFF.

About this clone itself: In the same sample, other DNA sequences code for this CDR3. This chain connects TRBV5-4 to TRBJ2-7, with TRBD1 matching 9 bases. Germline trimming cut 3 bases from V and 0 bases from J; bases unmatched to any gene: 4. The V gene's germline CDR1 is SGHNT and CDR2 YYREEE (reference sequence). The CDR3 is 15 residues long. DNA of the CDR3: TGTGCCAGCAGCTCTGGACAGGGGAGCTCCTACGAGCAGTACTTC. Its protein product is CASSSGQGSSYEQYF. The variable domain in full, completed from reference TRBV5-4 and TRBJ2-7, reads ETGVTQSPTHLIKTRGQQVTLRCSSQSGHNTVSWYQQALGQGPQFIFQYYREEENGRGNFPPRFSGLQFPNYSSELNVNALELDDSALYLCASSSGQGSSYEQYFGPGTRLTVT.